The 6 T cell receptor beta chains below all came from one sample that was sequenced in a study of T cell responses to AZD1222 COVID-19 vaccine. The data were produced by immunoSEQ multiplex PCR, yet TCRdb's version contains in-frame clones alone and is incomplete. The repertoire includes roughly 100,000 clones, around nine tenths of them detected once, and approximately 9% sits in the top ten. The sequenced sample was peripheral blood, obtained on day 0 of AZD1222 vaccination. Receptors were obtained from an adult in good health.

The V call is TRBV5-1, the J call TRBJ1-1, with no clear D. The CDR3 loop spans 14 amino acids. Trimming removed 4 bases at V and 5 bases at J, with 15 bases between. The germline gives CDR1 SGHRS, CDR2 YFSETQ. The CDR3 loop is CASSLWASGTEAFF. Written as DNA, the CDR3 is TGCGCCAGCAGCCTATGGGCCTCGGGGACTGAAGCTTTCTTT.

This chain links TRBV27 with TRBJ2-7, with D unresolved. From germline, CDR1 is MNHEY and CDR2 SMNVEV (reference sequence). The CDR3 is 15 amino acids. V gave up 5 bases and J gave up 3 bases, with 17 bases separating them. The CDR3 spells CASSEGPSSIYEQYF. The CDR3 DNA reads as TGTGCCAGCAGTGAAGGTCCAAGCAGTATCTACGAGCAGTACTTC.

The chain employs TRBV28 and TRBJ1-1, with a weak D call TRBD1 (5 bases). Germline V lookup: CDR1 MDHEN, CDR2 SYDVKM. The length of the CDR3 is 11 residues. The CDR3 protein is CSSGGSTEAFF. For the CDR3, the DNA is TGTTCGAGCGGGGGGAGCACTGAAGCTTTCTTT.

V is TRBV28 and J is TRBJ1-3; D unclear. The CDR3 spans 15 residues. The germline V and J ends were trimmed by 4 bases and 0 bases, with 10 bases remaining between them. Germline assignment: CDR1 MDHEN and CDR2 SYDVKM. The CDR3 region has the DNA TGTGCCAGCAGTTATTCGGGGTACTCTGGAAACACCATATATTTT. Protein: CASSYSGYSGNTIYF.

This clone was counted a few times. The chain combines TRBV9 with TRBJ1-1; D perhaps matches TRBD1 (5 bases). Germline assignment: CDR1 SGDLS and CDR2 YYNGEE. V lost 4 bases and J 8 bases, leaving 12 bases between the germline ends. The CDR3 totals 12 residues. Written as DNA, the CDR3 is TGTGCCAGCAGCCTACCAGGGAGGGAAGCTTTCTTT. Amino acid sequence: CASSLPGREAFF.

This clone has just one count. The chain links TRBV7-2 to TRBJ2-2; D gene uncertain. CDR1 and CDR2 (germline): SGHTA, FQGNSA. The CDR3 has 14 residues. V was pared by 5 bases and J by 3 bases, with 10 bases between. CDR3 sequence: CASSPWTYTGELFF. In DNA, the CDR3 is TGTGCCAGCAGCCCCTGGACCTACACCGGGGAGCTGTTTTTT. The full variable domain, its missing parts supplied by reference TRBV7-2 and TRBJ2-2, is GAGVSQSPSNKVTEKGKDVELRCDPISGHTALYWYRQSLGQGLEFLIYFQGNSAPDKSGLPSDRFSAERTGGSVSTLTIQRTQQEDSAVYLCASSPWTYTGELFFGEGSRLTVL.